A single TCR beta chain is shown here with its context. Using a J-beta primer mix together with a sample-barcoded 5' primer, a second PCR was run for about 6 to 12 cycles. TCRdb passed the 5' RACE reads through MiXCR, listing each CDR3 protein once. The table lists fewer than 2,000,000 distinct CDR3 sequences, around 40% of them singletons. This specimen comes from a study of blood T cells in healthy people across ages. V lost 2 bases and J lost 4; bases outside the gene matches: 7. Looked up from germline, CDR1 is SQVTM and CDR2 is ANQGSEA. CDR3 length: 14 amino acids. This clonotype was sampled from a human donor in good health. The specimen was blood. V and J are TRBV29-1 and TRBJ1-2; 7 bases are shared with TRBD1. CDR3 DNA sequence: TGCAGCGTTGAAAGGGGGCGGGTGGCCTATGGCTACACCTTC. It yields the protein CSVERGRVAYGYTF.